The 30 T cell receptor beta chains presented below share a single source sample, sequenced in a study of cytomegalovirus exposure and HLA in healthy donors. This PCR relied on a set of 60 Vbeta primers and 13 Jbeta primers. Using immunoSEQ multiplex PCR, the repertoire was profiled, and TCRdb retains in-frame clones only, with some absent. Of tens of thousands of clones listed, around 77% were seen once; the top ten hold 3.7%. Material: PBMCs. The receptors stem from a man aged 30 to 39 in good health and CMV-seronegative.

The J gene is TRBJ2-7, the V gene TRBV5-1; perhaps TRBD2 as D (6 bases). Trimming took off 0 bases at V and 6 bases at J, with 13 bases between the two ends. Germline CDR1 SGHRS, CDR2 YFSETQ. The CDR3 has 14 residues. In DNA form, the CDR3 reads TGCGCCAGCAGCTTGGCCACGGGGACTCGCGAGCAGTACTTC. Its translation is CASSLATGTREQYF.

In DNA, the CDR3 is TGCGCCAGCAGGGAGGAGTCGACCCAGTACTTC. The encoded protein is CASREESTQYF. V is TRBV5-1 and J is TRBJ2-5; the D gene is possibly TRBD2 (5 bases). There are 11 residues in the CDR3. V was shortened by 5 bases and J by 7 bases, with 9 bases between the two germline ends. Germline lookup yields CDR1 SGHRS and CDR2 YFSETQ.

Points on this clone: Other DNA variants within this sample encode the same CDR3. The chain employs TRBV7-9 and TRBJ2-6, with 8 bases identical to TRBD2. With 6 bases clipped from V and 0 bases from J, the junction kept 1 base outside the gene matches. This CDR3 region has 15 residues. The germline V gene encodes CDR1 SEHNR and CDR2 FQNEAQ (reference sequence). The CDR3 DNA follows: TGTGCCAGCAGGCGGGAGGCCTCTGGGGCCAACGTCCTGACTTTC. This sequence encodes CASRREASGANVLTF.

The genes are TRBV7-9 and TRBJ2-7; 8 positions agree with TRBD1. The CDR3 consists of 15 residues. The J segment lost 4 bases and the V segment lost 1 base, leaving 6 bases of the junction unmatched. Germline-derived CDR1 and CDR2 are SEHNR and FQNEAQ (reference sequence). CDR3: CASSLVGQGAYEQYF. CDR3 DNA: TGTGCCAGCAGCTTAGTGGGGCAGGGGGCTTACGAGCAGTACTTC.

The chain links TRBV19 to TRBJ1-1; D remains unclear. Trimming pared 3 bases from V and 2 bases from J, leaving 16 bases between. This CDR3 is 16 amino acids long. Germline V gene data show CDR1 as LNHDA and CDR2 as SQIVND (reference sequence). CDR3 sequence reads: CASSISWTRGNTEAFF. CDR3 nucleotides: TGTGCCAGTAGTATCAGCTGGACCCGGGGAAACACTGAAGCTTTCTTT.

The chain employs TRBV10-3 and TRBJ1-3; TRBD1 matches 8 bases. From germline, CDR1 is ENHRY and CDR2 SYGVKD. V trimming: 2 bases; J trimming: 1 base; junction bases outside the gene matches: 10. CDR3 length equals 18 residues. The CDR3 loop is CAISERRMDRASGNTIYF. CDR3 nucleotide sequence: TGTGCCATCAGTGAGAGGAGAATGGACAGGGCGTCTGGAAACACCATATATTTT.

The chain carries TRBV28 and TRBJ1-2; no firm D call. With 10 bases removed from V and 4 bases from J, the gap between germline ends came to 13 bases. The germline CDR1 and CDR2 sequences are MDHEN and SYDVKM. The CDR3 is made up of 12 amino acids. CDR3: CATVWAGYGYTF. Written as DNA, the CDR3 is TGTGCCACCGTTTGGGCCGGCTATGGCTACACCTTC.

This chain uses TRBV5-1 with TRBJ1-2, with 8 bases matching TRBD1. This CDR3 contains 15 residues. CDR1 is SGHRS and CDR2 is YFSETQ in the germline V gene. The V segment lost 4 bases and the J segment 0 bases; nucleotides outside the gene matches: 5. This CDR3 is CASSPDRVANYGYTF. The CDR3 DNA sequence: TGCGCCAGCAGCCCGGACAGGGTGGCTAACTATGGCTACACCTTC. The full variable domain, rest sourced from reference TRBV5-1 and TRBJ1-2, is KAGVTQTPRYLIKTRGQQVTLSCSPISGHRSVSWYQQTPGQGLQFLFEYFSETQRNKGNFPGRFSGRQFSNSRSEMNVSTLELGDSALYLCASSPDRVANYGYTFGSGTRLTVV.

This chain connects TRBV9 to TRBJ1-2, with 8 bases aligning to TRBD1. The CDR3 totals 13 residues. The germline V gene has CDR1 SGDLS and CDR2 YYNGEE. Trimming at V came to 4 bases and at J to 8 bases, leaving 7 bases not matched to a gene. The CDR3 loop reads CASSPGQGRGYTF. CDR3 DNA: TGTGCCAGCAGCCCCGGACAGGGAAGGGGCTACACCTTC.

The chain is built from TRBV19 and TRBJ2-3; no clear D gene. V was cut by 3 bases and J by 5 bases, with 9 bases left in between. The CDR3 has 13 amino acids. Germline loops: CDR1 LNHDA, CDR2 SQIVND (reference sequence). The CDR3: CASSILGEDTQYF. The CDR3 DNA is TGTGCCAGTAGTATCCTAGGAGAAGATACGCAGTATTTT.

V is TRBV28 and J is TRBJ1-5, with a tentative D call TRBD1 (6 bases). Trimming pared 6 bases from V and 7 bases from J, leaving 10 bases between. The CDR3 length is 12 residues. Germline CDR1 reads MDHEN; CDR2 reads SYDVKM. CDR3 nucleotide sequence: TGTGCCAGCAGACAACAGGGCCAGCCCCAGCATTTT. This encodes CASRQQGQPQHF. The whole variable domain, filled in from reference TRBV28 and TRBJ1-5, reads DVKVTQSSRYLVKRTGEKVFLECVQDMDHENMFWYRQDPGLGLRLIYFSYDVKMKEKGDIPEGYSVSREKKERFSLILESASTNQTSMYLCASRQQGQPQHFGDGTRLSIL.

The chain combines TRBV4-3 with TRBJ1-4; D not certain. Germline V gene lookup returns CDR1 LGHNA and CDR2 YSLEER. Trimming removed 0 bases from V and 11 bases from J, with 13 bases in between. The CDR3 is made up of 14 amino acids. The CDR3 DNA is TGCGCCAGCAGCCAAGAGAGTGCCCCGAGGAAACTGTTTTTT. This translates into CASSQESAPRKLFF.

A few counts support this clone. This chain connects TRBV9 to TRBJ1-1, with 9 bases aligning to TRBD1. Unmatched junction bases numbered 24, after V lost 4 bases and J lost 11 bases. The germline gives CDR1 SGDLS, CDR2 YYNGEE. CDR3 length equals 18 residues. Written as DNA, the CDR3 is TGTGCCAGCAGCCCCCACCCTAAAGGCGGACAGGGGAGGGTTTGGGCTTTCTTT. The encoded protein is CASSPHPKGGQGRVWAFF.

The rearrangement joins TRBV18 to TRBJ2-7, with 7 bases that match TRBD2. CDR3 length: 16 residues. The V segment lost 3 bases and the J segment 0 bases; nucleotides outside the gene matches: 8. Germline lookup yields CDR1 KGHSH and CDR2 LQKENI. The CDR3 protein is CASSPPGGRASYEQYF. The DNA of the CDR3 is TGTGCCAGCTCACCCCCCGGGGGGAGGGCCTCCTACGAGCAGTACTTC. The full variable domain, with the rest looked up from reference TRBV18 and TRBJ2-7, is NAGVMQNPRHLVRRRGQEARLRCSPMKGHSHVYWYRQLPEEGLKFMVYLQKENIIDESGMPKERFSAEFPKEGPSILRIQQVVRGDSAAYFCASSPPGGRASYEQYFGPGTRLTVT.

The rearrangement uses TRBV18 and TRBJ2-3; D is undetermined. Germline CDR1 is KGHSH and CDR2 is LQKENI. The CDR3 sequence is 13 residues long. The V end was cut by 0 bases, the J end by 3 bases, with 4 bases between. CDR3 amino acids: CASSPPLTDTQYF. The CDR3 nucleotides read TGTGCCAGCTCACCACCCCTAACAGATACGCAGTATTTT.

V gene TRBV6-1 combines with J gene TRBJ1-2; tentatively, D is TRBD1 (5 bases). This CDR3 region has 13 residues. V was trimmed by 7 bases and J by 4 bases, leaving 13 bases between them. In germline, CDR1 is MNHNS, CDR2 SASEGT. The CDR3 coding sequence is TGTGCCAGCACGGCAGGGTTGGGCTATGGCTACACCTTC. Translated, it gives CASTAGLGYGYTF.

CDR3 sequence reads: CASSFGESYEQYF. CDR3 DNA sequence: TGTGCCAGCAGTTTCGGGGAATCCTACGAGCAGTACTTC. The chain joins TRBV6-5 to TRBJ2-7; D perhaps matches TRBD2 (5 bases). The CDR3 loop spans 13 amino acids. Trimming pared 4 bases from V and 1 base from J, leaving 8 bases between. The germline gives CDR1 MNHEY, CDR2 SVGAGI.

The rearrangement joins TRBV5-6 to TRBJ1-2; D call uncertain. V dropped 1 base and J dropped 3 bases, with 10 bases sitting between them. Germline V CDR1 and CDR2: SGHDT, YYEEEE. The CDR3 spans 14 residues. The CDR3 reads CASSLRSLDYGYTF. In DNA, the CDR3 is TGTGCCAGCAGCTTGAGGAGTTTGGACTATGGCTACACCTTC.

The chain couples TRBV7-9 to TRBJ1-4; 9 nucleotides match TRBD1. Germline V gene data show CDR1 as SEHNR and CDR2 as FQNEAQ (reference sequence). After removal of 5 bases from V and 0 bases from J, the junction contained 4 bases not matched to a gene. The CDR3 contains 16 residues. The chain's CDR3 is CASSPGQGSTNEKLFF. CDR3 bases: TGTGCCAGCAGCCCGGGACAGGGATCAACTAATGAAAAACTGTTTTTT.

The CDR3 DNA sequence: TGCGCCAGCAGCCAGGGACAGGGGGTAGAGACCCAGTACTTC. It codes for CASSQGQGVETQYF. The chain recombines TRBV4-1 with TRBJ2-5; 11 nucleotides line up with TRBD1. CDR1 is MGHRA, CDR2 YSYEKL, per germline. V was pared by 3 bases and J by 4 bases, with 1 base of the junction left unmatched. The CDR3 has 14 residues.

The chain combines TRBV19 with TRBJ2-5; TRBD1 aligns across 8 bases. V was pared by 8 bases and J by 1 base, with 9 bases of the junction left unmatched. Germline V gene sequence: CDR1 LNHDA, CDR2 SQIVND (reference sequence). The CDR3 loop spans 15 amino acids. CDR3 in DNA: TGTGCCAGTCAGGGGGCAGGGGCGAGCCAAGAGACCCAGTACTTC. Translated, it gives CASQGAGASQETQYF.

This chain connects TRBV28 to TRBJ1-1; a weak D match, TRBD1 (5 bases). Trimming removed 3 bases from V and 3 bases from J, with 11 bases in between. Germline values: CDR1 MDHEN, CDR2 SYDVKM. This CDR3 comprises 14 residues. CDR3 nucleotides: TGTGCCAGCAGTTTGGTCAGGGAGGACACTGAAGCTTTCTTT. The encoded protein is CASSLVREDTEAFF.

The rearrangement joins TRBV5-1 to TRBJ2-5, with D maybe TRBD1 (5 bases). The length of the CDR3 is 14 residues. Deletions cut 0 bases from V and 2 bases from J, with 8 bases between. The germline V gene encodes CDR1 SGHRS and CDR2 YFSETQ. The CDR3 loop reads CASSLAPGQETQYF. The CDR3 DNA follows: TGCGCCAGCAGCTTGGCCCCAGGGCAAGAGACCCAGTACTTC.

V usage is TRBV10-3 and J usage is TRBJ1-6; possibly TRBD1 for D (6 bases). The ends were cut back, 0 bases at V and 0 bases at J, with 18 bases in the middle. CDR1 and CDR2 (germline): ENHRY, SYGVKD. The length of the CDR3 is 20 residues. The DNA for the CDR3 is TGTGCCATCAGTGAGTCGACTCGGGGGGCGTCAAGCTCCTATAATTCACCCCTCCACTTT. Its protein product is CAISESTRGASSSYNSPLHF.

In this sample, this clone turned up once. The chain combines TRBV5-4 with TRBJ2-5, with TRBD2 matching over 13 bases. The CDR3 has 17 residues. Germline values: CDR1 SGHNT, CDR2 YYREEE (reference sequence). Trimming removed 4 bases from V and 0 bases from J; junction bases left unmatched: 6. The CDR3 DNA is TGTGCCAGCAGCACCCGGACTAGCGGGAGTCACCAAGAGACCCAGTACTTC. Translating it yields CASSTRTSGSHQETQYF.

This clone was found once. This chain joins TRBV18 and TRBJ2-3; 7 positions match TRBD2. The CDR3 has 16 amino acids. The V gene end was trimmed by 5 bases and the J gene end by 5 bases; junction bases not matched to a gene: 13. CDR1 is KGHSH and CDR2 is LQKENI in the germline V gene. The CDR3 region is CASSFASGVGLDTQYF. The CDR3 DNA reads TGTGCCAGCTCATTCGCTAGCGGTGTGGGGTTAGATACGCAGTATTTT. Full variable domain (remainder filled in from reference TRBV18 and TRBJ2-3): NAGVMQNPRHLVRRRGQEARLRCSPMKGHSHVYWYRQLPEEGLKFMVYLQKENIIDESGMPKERFSAEFPKEGPSILRIQQVVRGDSAAYFCASSFASGVGLDTQYFGPGTRLTVL.

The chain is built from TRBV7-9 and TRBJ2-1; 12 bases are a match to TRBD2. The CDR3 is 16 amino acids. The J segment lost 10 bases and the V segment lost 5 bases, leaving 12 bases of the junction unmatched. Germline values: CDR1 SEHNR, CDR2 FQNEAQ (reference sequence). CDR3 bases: TGTGCCAGCAGCCCTGCTAGCGGGGGGGGGACTGTGGAGCAGTTCTTC. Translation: CASSPASGGGTVEQFF.

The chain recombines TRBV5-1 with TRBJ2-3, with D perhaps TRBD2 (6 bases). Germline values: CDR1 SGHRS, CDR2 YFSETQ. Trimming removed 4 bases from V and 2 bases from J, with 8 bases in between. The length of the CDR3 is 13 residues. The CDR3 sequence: CASSRTTTDTQYF. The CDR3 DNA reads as TGCGCCAGCAGCCGGACTACCACAGATACGCAGTATTTT.

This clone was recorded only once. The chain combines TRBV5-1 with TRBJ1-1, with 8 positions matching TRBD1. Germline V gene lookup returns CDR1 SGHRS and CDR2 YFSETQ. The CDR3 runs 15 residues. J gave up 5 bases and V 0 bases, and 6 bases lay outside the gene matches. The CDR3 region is CASSLGNTGGTEAFF. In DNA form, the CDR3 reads TGCGCCAGCAGCTTGGGAAATACAGGGGGAACTGAAGCTTTCTTT.

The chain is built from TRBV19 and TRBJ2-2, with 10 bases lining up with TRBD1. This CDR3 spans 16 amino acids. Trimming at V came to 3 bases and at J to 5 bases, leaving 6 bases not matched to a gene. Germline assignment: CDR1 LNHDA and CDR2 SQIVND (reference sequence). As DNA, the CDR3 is TGTGCCAGTAGTATTGGACAGGGGGGGCGAACCGGGGAGCTGTTTTTT. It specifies CASSIGQGGRTGELFF.